Below, one TCR beta chain is given with its context. The data were taken from a study of blood T cell repertoires in COVID-19. For the study at large: There were acute and convalescent COVID-19 samples, and they came from the United States, Italy and Spain. PBMCs, B-cell-depleted T cells, or T cells provided the cDNA or gDNA that made up the material.

CDR3 length equals 12 residues. CDR1 is SQVTM and CDR2 is ANQGSEA in the germline V gene. Trimming pared 3 bases from V and 3 bases from J, leaving 8 bases between. In the authors' workflow: Nucleated cell number was recorded as an estimate derived from reference gene primer amplification. Only in-frame clones appear in the TCRdb table, and some are missing; sequencing was by immunoSEQ multiplex PCR. V and J calls plus clone size are reproduced from that table; the DNA served to infer D and trimming. The data contain around 100,000 clones, roughly 81% of them singletons. The chain uses TRBV29-1 and TRBJ1-2, with D possibly being TRBD1 (5 bases). The specimen was peripheral blood. This receptor was taken from a man in his forties or fifties with acute or convalescent COVID-19. CDR3 amino acids: CSVDDSHYGYTF. The CDR3 coding sequence is TGCAGCGTTGATGACAGTCACTATGGCTACACCTTC. The variable domain in full, with the rest retrieved from reference TRBV29-1 and TRBJ1-2, is SAVISQKPSRDICQRGTSLTIQCQVDSQVTMMFWYRQQPGQSLTLIATANQGSEATYESGFVIDKFPISRPNLTFSTLTVSNMSPEDSSIYLCSVDDSHYGYTFGSGTRLTVV.